Presented here are 8 T cell receptor beta chains from one specimen sequenced in a study of OX40 agonist ivuxolimab in advanced cancers. Sequencing used immunoSEQ multiplex PCR; TCRdb keeps in-frame clones, though not all of them. The sample yields some 90,000 clones, more than 90% seen once. The input for sequencing was CD4+ or CD8+ T cells sorted from blood, taken in a trial of the OX40 agonist ivuxolimab. The receptors originated from an adult with an advanced solid tumor such as melanoma, head and neck, liver or kidney cancer.

This chain uses TRBV20-1 with TRBJ1-2; no firm D call. Germline V lookup: CDR1 DFQATT, CDR2 SNEGSKA (reference sequence). V lost 1 base and J lost 8, with 8 bases in between. There are 11 residues in the CDR3. Written as DNA, the CDR3 is TGCAGTGCTAGAGCCCCAGCGGGCTACACCTTC. Its protein product is CSARAPAGYTF.

The rearrangement uses TRBV27 and TRBJ2-7, with D perhaps matching TRBD1 (5 bases). The V gene's germline CDR1 is MNHEY and CDR2 SMNVEV (reference sequence). This CDR3 has 14 residues. V shed 2 bases and J shed 6 bases, with 14 bases lying between them. The CDR3 loop is CASSLASGALEQYF. Written as DNA, the CDR3 is TGTGCCAGCAGTTTAGCTAGTGGGGCCCTCGAGCAGTACTTC.

The V gene is TRBV9, the J gene TRBJ1-2; no clear D. The CDR3 covers 13 residues. Germline CDR1 reads SGDLS; CDR2 reads YYNGEE. V lost 3 bases and J lost 3, with 9 bases in between. CDR3 DNA sequence: TGTGCCAGCAGCGAGGAGAGCGACTATGGCTACACCTTC. Translating gives CASSEESDYGYTF.

The chain links TRBV27 to TRBJ2-7; D ambiguous. Trimming cost V 4 bases and J 5 bases, with 15 bases left between them. The CDR3 has 14 amino acids. Germline V gene data show CDR1 as MNHEY and CDR2 as SMNVEV (reference sequence). The CDR3: CASSYFGLGNEQYF. CDR3 DNA sequence: TGTGCCAGCAGTTATTTCGGTCTCGGAAACGAGCAGTACTTC.

The V and J genes are TRBV9 and TRBJ2-3, with 7 bases that match TRBD2. CDR1 and CDR2 (germline): SGDLS, YYNGEE. The CDR3 length is 15 residues. The ends lost 0 bases at V and 1 base at J; junction bases unmatched: 2. This CDR3 reads CASSVDRGGTDTQYF. The CDR3 region has the DNA TGTGCCAGCAGCGTAGACCGGGGGGGCACAGATACGCAGTATTTT.

The chain joins TRBV19 to TRBJ1-1; TRBD1 might be the D (6 bases). In germline, CDR1 is LNHDA, CDR2 SQIVND (reference sequence). The CDR3 length is 13 residues. The V end lost 7 bases, the J end lost 8 bases, and 17 bases lay between the germline ends. CDR3 in amino acids: CASNERNGQEAFF. CDR3 DNA sequence: TGTGCCAGTAATGAAAGGAACGGACAGGAAGCTTTCTTT.

This chain connects TRBV19 to TRBJ2-1, with TRBD1 matching 11 bases. V lost 5 bases, J lost 7 bases, and 10 bases stayed unmatched. Germline V gives CDR1 LNHDA, CDR2 SQIVND (reference sequence). The CDR3 extends over 16 amino acids. CDR3: CASSPRTGGAGNEQFF. The CDR3 coding sequence is TGTGCCAGTAGTCCGCGGACAGGGGGCGCCGGGAATGAGCAGTTCTTC.

V gene TRBV6-1 combines with J gene TRBJ2-2; TRBD1 might be the D (6 bases). Trimming took off 4 bases at V and 0 bases at J, with 15 bases between the two ends. The CDR3 sequence is 17 residues long. CDR1 is MNHNS, CDR2 SASEGT, per germline. This chain's CDR3 is CASSGSGTHANTGELFF. Here the CDR3 DNA reads TGTGCCAGCAGTGGATCCGGGACACACGCGAACACCGGGGAGCTGTTTTTT.